These T cell receptor beta chains were read from a single sample in a study of T cell changes during pregnancy in multiple sclerosis. TCRdb keeps only in-frame clones here, not all; method: immunoSEQ multiplex PCR. The sample records tens of thousands of clones, under 90% being singletons. The sample was peripheral blood, taken after pregnancy. All receptors come from a female donor in good health, enrolled as a control in a pregnancy study. CDR3s leave out the opening cysteine and the closing phenylalanine or tryptophan. D genes are given only for firm matches.

cdr3_aa: ASSLGTVTYEQY; j_call: TRBJ2-7; v_call: TRBV11-2; d_call: NA
cdr3_aa: ASSIGRGFNQPQH; j_call: TRBJ1-5; v_call: TRBV19; d_call: NA
cdr3_aa: ASSLAAGVTYEQY; j_call: TRBJ2-7; v_call: TRBV5-4; d_call: TRBD2
cdr3_aa: ASSLIGETQY; j_call: TRBJ2-5; v_call: TRBV5-4; d_call: NA
cdr3_aa: ASSQTGANNQPQH; j_call: TRBJ1-5; v_call: TRBV6-5; d_call: TRBD1
cdr3_aa: ASRGTGTEQY; j_call: TRBJ2-7; v_call: TRBV2; d_call: TRBD1
cdr3_aa: ASSSPGTGGAYEQY; j_call: TRBJ2-7; v_call: TRBV11-2; d_call: TRBD1
cdr3_aa: ASSLGQGAGGYT; j_call: TRBJ1-2; v_call: TRBV11-2; d_call: TRBD1
cdr3_aa: ASSLQGVSSYEQY; j_call: TRBJ2-7; v_call: TRBV27; d_call: NA
cdr3_aa: ASGRGEGHEQF; j_call: TRBJ2-1; v_call: TRBV7-9; d_call: NA
cdr3_aa: ASTRTGQETQY; j_call: TRBJ2-5; v_call: TRBV6-5; d_call: TRBD1
cdr3_aa: ASSKPTGQETQY; j_call: TRBJ2-5; v_call: TRBV21-1; d_call: NA
cdr3_aa: ASSPSGGHEQY; j_call: TRBJ2-7; v_call: TRBV2; d_call: TRBD2
cdr3_aa: ASSEIDRNQPQH; j_call: TRBJ1-5; v_call: TRBV6-1; d_call: NA
cdr3_aa: ATSSTGWETQY; j_call: TRBJ2-5; v_call: TRBV15; d_call: NA
cdr3_aa: ASSLGQGGRSGNTIY; j_call: TRBJ1-3; v_call: TRBV13; d_call: TRBD1
cdr3_aa: ASSQAGTGSYNEQF; j_call: TRBJ2-1; v_call: TRBV4-1; d_call: NA
cdr3_aa: ASGIRLAGANNEQF; j_call: TRBJ2-1; v_call: TRBV12-5; d_call: TRBD2
cdr3_aa: SVSRDSYEQY; j_call: TRBJ2-7; v_call: TRBV29-1; d_call: NA
cdr3_aa: ASSLGAKEQF; j_call: TRBJ2-1; v_call: TRBV7-9; d_call: NA
cdr3_aa: ASSFGALQPQH; j_call: TRBJ1-5; v_call: TRBV27; d_call: NA
cdr3_aa: ASLTENNEQF; j_call: TRBJ2-1; v_call: TRBV2; d_call: NA
cdr3_aa: ASSPGTGSGQY; j_call: TRBJ2-7; v_call: TRBV6-1; d_call: TRBD1
cdr3_aa: ASSPTGATYEQY; j_call: TRBJ2-7; v_call: TRBV5-1; d_call: TRBD1
cdr3_aa: ASSQTPILLSGNTIY; j_call: TRBJ1-3; v_call: TRBV18; d_call: NA